This entry lists 14 T cell receptor beta chains sequenced from one sample in a study of shared clonotypes between healthy human individuals. The repertoire was sequenced with immunoSEQ multiplex PCR; TCRdb's copy has only in-frame clones and lacks some. The repertoire includes some 2 million clones, approximately 94% of them detected once, and about 1.1% sits in the top ten. The naive CD8 fraction comprised CD45RO-negative cells positively selected for CCR7 and excluded terminally differentiated effector memory CD45RA+ cells. Sequenced material: naive CD8+ T cells sorted from blood. These receptors were collected from a man between 18 and 35 years old in good health.

Regarding this clone: The same CDR3 is also encoded by other DNA sequences in this sample. V is TRBV5-6 and J is TRBJ1-5; D may be TRBD1 (5 bases). Trimming took 0 bases from V and 0 from J, leaving 7 bases between them. Germline loops: CDR1 SGHDT, CDR2 YYEEEE. The CDR3 has 15 amino acids. CDR3 nucleotides: TGTGCCAGCAGCTTGGGTGGGGGTAGCAATCAGCCCCAGCATTTT. This encodes CASSLGGGSNQPQHF.

The chain joins TRBV2 to TRBJ1-2; D gene ambiguous. Trimming took 3 bases from V and 3 from J, leaving 11 bases between them. The CDR3 is 14 residues long. CDR1 and CDR2 (germline): SNHLY, FYNNEI. The CDR3 sequence: CASSDVPRYYGYTF. In nucleotides, the CDR3 is TGTGCCAGCAGTGACGTCCCGAGGTACTATGGCTACACCTTC.

CDR3 DNA: TGTGCCAGCAGCTCCTCCAGGGGCTACGAGCAGTACTTC. It specifies CASSSSRGYEQYF. J is TRBJ2-7 and V is TRBV6-5; possibly TRBD1 for D (6 bases). Germline-derived CDR1 and CDR2 are MNHEY and SVGAGI. CDR3 length equals 13 residues. Trimming cost V 6 bases and J 3 bases, with 12 bases left between them.

The rearrangement uses TRBV5-3 and TRBJ1-6; D gene uncertain. TRBV5-3 qualifies as an ORF whose function is uncertain. Between the trimmed V and J ends, which lost 3 bases and 7 bases, there was a span of 20 bases. CDR3 length equals 17 residues. CDR3 in DNA: TGTGCCAGAAGCTATCCCCTACGGGGAGGACGAAATTCACCCCTCCACTTT. Encoded protein: CARSYPLRGGRNSPLHF.

The chain employs TRBV4-1 and TRBJ2-1, with D hard to call. V was pared by 0 bases and J by 8 bases, with 11 bases between. The germline V gene has CDR1 MGHRA and CDR2 YSYEKL. The CDR3 runs to 14 residues. The CDR3 DNA is TGCGCCAGCAGCCAAGATCTCCCCCGCGATGAGCAGTTCTTC. Its protein is CASSQDLPRDEQFF.

The DNA of the CDR3 is TGTGCCAGCAGCCCTGCCCCATTTACGAACACCGGGGAGCTGTTTTTT. Translated, it gives CASSPAPFTNTGELFF. The chain employs TRBV7-2 and TRBJ2-2; D is unresolved. Germline V gene sequence: CDR1 SGHTA, CDR2 FQGNSA. Trimming removed 5 bases from V and 0 bases from J, with 13 bases in between. The CDR3 has 16 residues.

For this clone: Other DNA sequences in this specimen translate into the identical CDR3. In nucleotides, the CDR3 is TGTGCCAGTAGTATCTTAGCGACCTCCTACGAGCAGTACTTC. It translates to CASSILATSYEQYF. V usage is TRBV19 and J usage is TRBJ2-7; tentative D call: TRBD2 (5 bases). CDR1 and CDR2 from the germline V gene are LNHDA and SQIVND (reference sequence). The CDR3 consists of 14 residues. V was shortened by 3 bases and J by 0 bases, with 9 bases between the two germline ends.

This chain uses TRBV4-3 with TRBJ1-2; D gene uncertain. The CDR3 runs to 15 residues. Trimming pared 4 bases from V and 3 bases from J, leaving 15 bases between. The germline gives CDR1 LGHNA, CDR2 YSLEER. CDR3 nucleotide sequence: TGCGCCAGCAGCCCCACGCGGGCAGTGGACTATGGCTACACCTTC. Amino acid sequence: CASSPTRAVDYGYTF.

The rearrangement links TRBV9 to TRBJ1-1; 8 bases line up with TRBD1. The trim removed 3 bases at V and 3 bases at J, leaving 13 bases unmatched. The germline V gene encodes CDR1 SGDLS and CDR2 YYNGEE. The CDR3 is made up of 17 amino acids. CDR3 coding DNA: TGTGCCAGCAGCGCAGAGGGAGACAGGGGTGGGCACACTGAAGCTTTCTTT. The encoded protein is CASSAEGDRGGHTEAFF.

The chain joins TRBV7-8 to TRBJ2-1; perhaps TRBD2 as D (6 bases). Trimming stripped 3 bases from V and 4 bases from J, with 13 bases between. This CDR3 has 15 amino acids. CDR1 and CDR2 (germline): SGHVS, FQNEAQ. CDR3 coding DNA: TGTGCCAGCAGCTTCGAGGCGGGGTCGTACAATGAGCAGTTCTTC. Its translation is CASSFEAGSYNEQFF.

The V call is TRBV6-6, the J call TRBJ1-2; perhaps TRBD1 as D (6 bases). Trimming took 4 bases from V and 5 from J, leaving 17 bases between them. This CDR3 contains 15 residues. Germline V CDR1 and CDR2: MNHNY, SVGAGI (reference sequence). The CDR3: CASSSRTVLEYGYTF. CDR3 sequence (DNA): TGTGCCAGCAGTTCCCGGACAGTTTTGGAATATGGCTACACCTTC.

CDR3 in DNA: TGTGCCAGCAAGTTTGGGGTAGCGGGTCTTCAAGAGACCCAGTACTTC. Encoded protein: CASKFGVAGLQETQYF. The rearrangement uses TRBV27 and TRBJ2-5, with 7 bases that match TRBD2. V shed 7 bases and J 2 bases; nucleotides not matched to a gene: 13. Germline CDR1 MNHEY, CDR2 SMNVEV (reference sequence). The CDR3 is 16 residues long.

The V call is TRBV14, the J call TRBJ2-3; 8 nucleotides line up with TRBD2. The CDR3 runs to 16 residues. The germline V gene has CDR1 SGHDN and CDR2 FVKESK. The junction had 6 bases not matched to a gene; V was cut back by 3 bases and J by 1 base. This CDR3 reads CASSQVAGSRTDTQYF. The DNA of the CDR3 is TGTGCCAGCAGCCAGGTAGCGGGATCTCGCACAGATACGCAGTATTTT.

The CDR3 loop is CASSVAISEETQYF. The CDR3 bases are TGTGCCAGCAGCGTAGCTATCTCGGAAGAGACCCAGTACTTC. V gene TRBV9 combines with J gene TRBJ2-5; no definite D call. The V and J ends lost 0 bases and 3 bases respectively, with 9 bases between them. CDR1 SGDLS and CDR2 YYNGEE come from the germline V gene. CDR3 length: 14 residues.